This is a list of T cell receptor beta chains from one sample in a study of blood T cell repertoires in COVID-19. TCRdb's table, derived via immunoSEQ multiplex PCR, lists solely in-frame clones and lacks some. The repertoire consists of just over 200,000 clones, with 86% occurring once and the leading ten covering approximately 6.1%. Source material: peripheral blood. The receptors here all came from a man older than 75 with acute or convalescent COVID-19. CDR3s include the opening cysteine and the closing phenylalanine or tryptophan. A D gene is named only where the DNA matches it firmly. Not every row has a clone size; where given, it reads once, few, many or a size class.

v_call	d_call	j_call	clone_size	cdr3_nt	cdr3_aa
TRBV21-1	-	TRBJ2-2	-	TGTGCCAGTTCCGAAGTGCGGGGACCGAACACCGGGGAGCTGTTTTTT	CASSEVRGPNTGELFF
TRBV18	TRBD1	TRBJ2-5	-	TGTGCCAGCTCACCGGACAGGGTCCGAGAGACCCAGTACTTC	CASSPDRVRETQYF
TRBV9	-	TRBJ2-2	-	TGTGCCAGCAGCAAACAGGGCGGGGAGCTGTTTTTT	CASSKQGGELFF
TRBV28	-	TRBJ2-7	once	TGTGCCAGCAGGCGATCCTCCGGGACATACTCCTACGAGCAGTACTTC	CASRRSSGTYSYEQYF
TRBV30	TRBD2	TRBJ2-3	once	TGTGCCTGGAGGGGACTAGCGGGAGGTGGGGCAGATACGCAGTATTTT	CAWRGLAGGGADTQYF
TRBV7-2	TRBD1	TRBJ2-2	-	TGTGCCAGCAGCTTAGGGGGCCGGGACAGGGTCCCCGGGGAGCTGTTTTTT	CASSLGGRDRVPGELFF
TRBV10-3	TRBD1	TRBJ2-7	once	TGTGCCACCGGGACAGGGAGGGGCGAGCAGTACTTC	CATGTGRGEQYF
TRBV5-1	-	TRBJ1-1	-	TGCGCCAGCAGCTTGGTTGGCAATGAAGCTTTCTTT	CASSLVGNEAFF
TRBV28	TRBD2	TRBJ2-1	-	TGTGCCAGCAACCGACAAACCTTCGGGGGGGCAGCTGGCGGGAGGGCCCACAATGAGCAGTTCTTC	CASNRQTFGGAAGGRAHNEQFF
TRBV5-1	-	TRBJ1-1	-	TGCGCCAGCAGCTTAACAGGAAAGGGCACTGAAGCTTTCTTT	CASSLTGKGTEAFF
TRBV3-1/TRBV3-2	-	TRBJ1-3	-	TGTGCCAGCTCCTTACGGGGGGCTGAAAACACCATATATTTT	CASSLRGAENTIYF
TRBV7-2	-	TRBJ1-3	-	TGTGCCAGCAGCCTAATGGGAAACACCATATATTTT	CASSLMGNTIYF
TRBV7-2	TRBD1	TRBJ2-1	-	TGTGCCAGCAGCCCTTACCAGGGGGCTTGGAATGAGCAGTTCTTC	CASSPYQGAWNEQFF
TRBV27	TRBD1	TRBJ2-2	-	TGTGCCAGCAGTTTATCGGCTTGGACAGGAGTTGACACCGGGGAGCTGTTTTTT	CASSLSAWTGVDTGELFF
TRBV4-3	-	TRBJ2-1	-	TGCGCCAGCAGCGCAGGCTATTCCTACAATGAGCAGTTCTTC	CASSAGYSYNEQFF
TRBV6-4	-	TRBJ2-1	-	TGTGCCAGCAGTGAGGGGCCGGGGGTTTACAATGAGCAGTTCTTC	CASSEGPGVYNEQFF
TRBV10-3	-	TRBJ2-1	-	TGTGCCATCAGTGACTCCGGGAACAATGAGCAGTTCTTC	CAISDSGNNEQFF
TRBV5-6	-	TRBJ2-7	-	TGTGCCAGCAGCTTGGGGCACGAGCAGTACTTC	CASSLGHEQYF
TRBV27	-	TRBJ2-1	-	TGTGCCAGCAGTTTGCAGGAGGGCGTCTACAATGAGCAGTTCTTC	CASSLQEGVYNEQFF
TRBV9	-	TRBJ1-2	-	TGTGCCAGCAGCATAGGGGCGGGCTATGGCTACACCTTC	CASSIGAGYGYTF
TRBV11-2	-	TRBJ2-1	few	TGTGCCAGCAGCTTTGTGGAGAACAATGAGCAGTTCTTC	CASSFVENNEQFF
TRBV3-1/TRBV3-2	TRBD1	TRBJ1-4	-	TGTGCCAGCAGCCAAGATCCGGGTCTGGGACAGGGCGCAAATGAAAAACTGTTTTTT	CASSQDPGLGQGANEKLFF
TRBV30	TRBD2	TRBJ2-1	few	TGTGCCTGGAGTGATTGGGGTGGACTAGCGGGAGGGGACTATGAGCAGTTCTTC	CAWSDWGGLAGGDYEQFF
TRBV4-3	TRBD2	TRBJ2-1	-	TGCGCCAGCAGCCGGGACTACCTTAGCGGGTCGAACTACAATGAGCAGTTCTTC	CASSRDYLSGSNYNEQFF
TRBV19	-	TRBJ2-7	few	TGTGCCAGTAGTCCTCGCAGGGGACCCTACGAGCAGTACTTC	CASSPRRGPYEQYF
TRBV19	-	TRBJ1-3	-	TGTGCCAGTAGTGTCGGTGGGGCGGGAAACTCTGGAAACACCATATATTTT	CASSVGGAGNSGNTIYF
TRBV6-1	-	TRBJ2-1	-	TGTGCCAGCAGTGAAGGGTTGATGAGGACAGTATACAATGAGCAGTTCTTC	CASSEGLMRTVYNEQFF
TRBV19	TRBD2	TRBJ2-7	-	TGTGCCAGTAAAGAGCGGGAGGGCCCCTACGAGCAGTACTTC	CASKEREGPYEQYF
TRBV27	TRBD1	TRBJ2-3	-	TGTGCCAGTAGTGGACAGGGGGCGGTTCATACGCAGTATTTT	CASSGQGAVHTQYF
TRBV27	-	TRBJ2-7	-	TGTGCCAGCAGGGAAGGACTGCGCTCCTACGAGCAGTACTTC	CASREGLRSYEQYF